What follows is one T cell receptor (beta chain) and its context. Its antigen is not known. Sorted cells reached over 95% purity in every population. TCRB transcripts that were expressed got sequenced, as all of the isolated RNA had been reverse transcribed. There were about 3.57 million reads on average in the naive, central memory and regulatory T cell samples. The repertoire was sequenced with immunoSEQ multiplex PCR; TCRdb's copy has only in-frame clones and lacks some. The sample consists of 300,000 or so clones, less than 10% of them appearing once. The sample is drawn from a study of beta chain features in type 1 diabetes. General study findings and limits: Type 1 diabetes patients showed fewer insertions and more deletions at VDJ junctions.

Trimming stripped 7 bases from V and 2 bases from J, with 10 bases between. The CDR3 is 13 residues long. Germline-derived CDR1 and CDR2 are LNHDA and SQIVND (reference sequence). Sequenced: central memory CD4+ T cells from blood. The chain joins TRBV19 to TRBJ2-3; D gene uncertain. The source is a woman between 18 and 29 years old in good health. The CDR3 DNA reads TGTGCCAGTACCATCGGAACCACAGATACGCAGTATTTT. It translates to CASTIGTTDTQYF.